These 32 T cell receptor beta chains originate from one sample sequenced in a study of cytomegalovirus exposure and HLA in healthy donors. Researchers ran the PCR with 60 Vbeta and 13 Jbeta primers. Clones were sequenced by immunoSEQ multiplex PCR, and TCRdb holds only the in-frame ones, with some missing. The repertoire holds about 100,000 clones, with about 80% as singletons. The sequenced material came from PBMCs. The receptor source for this set is a female donor in good health and CMV-seropositive.

The chain uses TRBV7-3 and TRBJ1-1; 7 positions match TRBD1. Germline V gene sequence: CDR1 SGHTA, CDR2 FQGTGA. The V gene end was trimmed by 2 bases and the J gene end by 6 bases; junction bases not matched to a gene: 3. This CDR3 region has 13 residues. CDR3 protein: CASSLRQGSEAFF. In DNA form, the CDR3 reads TGTGCCAGCAGCTTACGACAGGGCTCTGAAGCTTTCTTT.

The chain couples TRBV23-1 to TRBJ1-1; D is undetermined. TRBV23-1 belongs to the ORF category, with a function that is uncertain. Trimming took off 0 bases at V and 10 bases at J, with 15 bases between the two ends. This CDR3 contains 14 residues. The CDR3 DNA reads TGCGCCAGCAGTCAATCGCCGAGGATCTTGGCAGCTTTCTTT. Protein: CASSQSPRILAAFF.

The chain is built from TRBV2 and TRBJ1-1; tentatively, D is TRBD1 (6 bases). The V end was cut by 5 bases, the J end by 7 bases, with 14 bases between. The CDR3 is 13 residues long. The germline CDR1 and CDR2 sequences are SNHLY and FYNNEI. CDR3 nucleotide sequence: TGTGCCAGCAGTAAGACAGGACGTTATGAAGCTTTCTTT. The encoded protein is CASSKTGRYEAFF.

The genes are TRBV6-5 and TRBJ1-1; D call uncertain. The CDR3 covers 15 residues. V was pared by 0 bases and J by 0 bases, with 8 bases between. CDR1 is MNHEY, CDR2 SVGAGI, per germline. The CDR3 nucleotides read TGTGCCAGCAGTTACTCGAGGTCCCTGAACACTGAAGCTTTCTTT. It codes for CASSYSRSLNTEAFF.

This sequence joins TRBV11-2 and TRBJ1-6; 12 bases match TRBD1. The CDR3 runs to 16 residues. After removal of 5 bases from V and 9 bases from J, the junction contained 8 bases not matched to a gene. Germline CDR1 SGHAT, CDR2 FQNNGV. CDR3 sequence reads: CASSPHSGQGASPLHF. The CDR3 bases are TGTGCCAGCAGCCCCCACTCGGGACAGGGGGCTTCACCCCTCCACTTT.

The genes are TRBV30 and TRBJ2-2; 8 nucleotides line up with TRBD2. From germline, CDR1 is GTSNPN and CDR2 SVGIG (reference sequence). This CDR3 has 17 amino acids. The ends lost 4 bases at V and 9 bases at J; junction bases unmatched: 19. CDR3 amino acids: CAWNRGRVTSDLRELFF. The CDR3 nucleotides read TGTGCCTGGAACCGTGGAAGAGTGACTAGCGATTTAAGGGAGCTGTTTTTT.

J is TRBJ2-3 and V is TRBV6-5, with 9 bases identical to TRBD2. This CDR3 region has 16 residues. J gave up 4 bases and V 4 bases, and 9 bases lay outside the gene matches. Germline V gene data show CDR1 as MNHEY and CDR2 as SVGAGI. CDR3 protein: CASSFQGGRASDTQYF. CDR3 bases: TGTGCCAGCAGTTTCCAGGGCGGGAGGGCCTCAGATACGCAGTATTTT.

This chain uses TRBV7-9 with TRBJ1-2; D ambiguous. This CDR3 region has 15 residues. Germline-derived CDR1 and CDR2 are SEHNR and FQNEAQ (reference sequence). The germline V and J ends were trimmed by 5 bases and 0 bases, with 13 bases remaining between them. The CDR3 loop is CASSPAWGANYGYTF. For the CDR3, the DNA is TGTGCCAGCAGCCCGGCCTGGGGAGCTAACTATGGCTACACCTTC.

The chain links TRBV13 to TRBJ2-1; the D gene is possibly TRBD1 (6 bases). This CDR3 contains 14 residues. Per the germline V gene, CDR1 is PRHDT and CDR2 is FYEKMQ (reference sequence). Trimming cost V 5 bases and J 10 bases, with 18 bases left between them. CDR3 residues: CASSPKRQAGEQFF. The DNA for the CDR3 is TGTGCCAGCAGCCCCAAACGACAGGCCGGGGAGCAGTTCTTC. Full variable domain (outside the CDR3, taken from reference TRBV13 and TRBJ2-1): AAGVIQSPRHLIKEKRETATLKCYPIPRHDTVYWYQQGPGQDPQFLISFYEKMQSDKGSIPDRFSAQQFSDYHSELNMSSLELGDSALYFCASSPKRQAGEQFFGPGTRLTVL.

The chain combines TRBV13 with TRBJ1-6, with D unclear. The CDR3 contains 15 residues. V lost 9 bases and J 5 bases, leaving 17 bases between the germline ends. Germline assignment: CDR1 PRHDT and CDR2 FYEKMQ (reference sequence). CDR3 coding DNA: TGTGCCAGTGGAGAGAGATTGCTAAATAATTCACCCCTCCACTTT. It codes for CASGERLLNNSPLHF. The whole variable domain, filled in from reference TRBV13 and TRBJ1-6, reads AAGVIQSPRHLIKEKRETATLKCYPIPRHDTVYWYQQGPGQDPQFLISFYEKMQSDKGSIPDRFSAQQFSDYHSELNMSSLELGDSALYFCASGERLLNNSPLHFGNGTRLTVT.

The chain combines TRBV7-2 with TRBJ2-3; no definite D call. The CDR3 sequence is 16 residues long. From germline, CDR1 is SGHTA and CDR2 FQGNSA. With 4 bases removed from V and 0 bases from J, the gap between germline ends came to 14 bases. CDR3 DNA sequence: TGTGCCAGCAGCTCCCGGCACAGAAGAAGCACAGATACGCAGTATTTT. Protein: CASSSRHRRSTDTQYF.

This clone was counted between two and nine times. The chain combines TRBV5-1 with TRBJ2-3, with 9 nucleotides matching TRBD1. This CDR3 has 16 amino acids. CDR1 is SGHRS and CDR2 is YFSETQ in the germline V gene. V lost 4 bases to trimming and J lost 4 bases; unmatched junction nucleotides: 10. The CDR3 DNA follows: TGCGCCAGCAGCCCCCGACAGGGGGGGTGGGCAGATACGCAGTATTTT. Translated, it gives CASSPRQGGWADTQYF.

This chain joins TRBV19 and TRBJ2-1; TRBD2 matches at 12 bases. Per the germline V gene, CDR1 is LNHDA and CDR2 is SQIVND (reference sequence). The CDR3 runs 18 residues. The V segment lost 3 bases and the J segment 4 bases; nucleotides outside the gene matches: 10. The CDR3 is CASSITPSGGALYNEQFF. In DNA, the CDR3 is TGTGCCAGTAGTATCACCCCTAGCGGGGGGGCGTTATACAATGAGCAGTTCTTC.

The CDR3 DNA reads TGTGCCAGCAGCGGACCCGGGACAGGGCGCTATGGCTACACCTTC. Encoded protein: CASSGPGTGRYGYTF. The gene calls are TRBV5-8 and TRBJ1-2; 9 bases align to TRBD1. This CDR3 comprises 15 residues. V lost 4 bases, J lost 4 bases, and 8 bases stayed unmatched. The germline V gene has CDR1 SGHTS and CDR2 YDEGEE. Filled out from reference TRBV5-8 and TRBJ1-2, the complete variable domain reads EAGVTQSPTHLIKTRGQQATLRCSPISGHTSVYWYQQALGLGLQFLLWYDEGEERNRGNFPPRFSGRQFPNYSSELNVNALELEDSALYLCASSGPGTGRYGYTFGSGTRLTVV.

V gene TRBV18 combines with J gene TRBJ2-1, with 7 bases that match TRBD2. This CDR3 comprises 15 residues. In germline, CDR1 is KGHSH, CDR2 LQKENI. The V and J ends lost 0 bases and 9 bases, in that order; junction bases with no gene match: 8. In DNA form, the CDR3 reads TGTGCCAGCTCACCACCGTCTCGAGGGGAGGGTGAGCAGTTCTTC. This encodes CASSPPSRGEGEQFF.

The rearrangement joins TRBV11-2 to TRBJ2-2, with D possibly matching TRBD1 (5 bases). V lost 5 bases and J lost 4, with 11 bases in between. The germline V gene encodes CDR1 SGHAT and CDR2 FQNNGV. The CDR3 covers 14 residues. The CDR3: CASSLRQRTGELFF. For the CDR3, the DNA is TGTGCCAGCAGCCTCCGACAGCGCACCGGGGAGCTGTTTTTT.

This rearrangement joins TRBV10-1 to TRBJ2-3; 9 nucleotides line up with TRBD2. The J segment lost 4 bases and the V segment lost 4 bases, leaving 9 bases of the junction unmatched. This CDR3 spans 16 amino acids. Germline values: CDR1 WNHNN, CDR2 SYGVQD (reference sequence). CDR3: CASSVEAGGPSDTQYF. CDR3 sequence (DNA): TGCGCCAGCAGTGTCGAGGCGGGAGGGCCATCAGATACGCAGTATTTT.

This clone showed up just once. The chain joins TRBV4-2 to TRBJ2-2; D is undetermined. Germline V gives CDR1 LGHNA, CDR2 YNFKEQ. With 0 bases removed from V and 6 bases from J, the gap between germline ends came to 11 bases. This CDR3 has 15 amino acids. CDR3 coding DNA: TGTGCCAGCAGCCAAGAAGTGGGTAGCTCCGGGGAGCTGTTTTTT. Its translation: CASSQEVGSSGELFF.

The J gene is TRBJ1-5, the V gene TRBV10-3; the D is unclear. This CDR3 comprises 12 residues. Per the germline V gene, CDR1 is ENHRY and CDR2 is SYGVKD. With 3 bases removed from V and 9 bases from J, the gap between germline ends came to 9 bases. In DNA form, the CDR3 reads TGTGCCATCAGTGAAGGAGTGGGGCCCCAGCATTTT. This encodes CAISEGVGPQHF.

V is TRBV20-1 and J is TRBJ2-1; weak D call: TRBD1 (5 bases). Germline assignment: CDR1 DFQATT and CDR2 SNEGSKA (reference sequence). The CDR3 sequence is 11 residues long. V gave up 6 bases and J gave up 10 bases, with 13 bases separating them. The CDR3 loop reads CSAGDWGEQFF. The CDR3 bases are TGCAGTGCCGGCGACTGGGGCGAGCAGTTCTTC.

The rearrangement joins TRBV28 to TRBJ2-7; 9 bases are shared with TRBD1. This CDR3 has 14 amino acids. The germline V gene encodes CDR1 MDHEN and CDR2 SYDVKM. V lost 6 bases, J lost 6 bases, and 9 bases stayed unmatched. CDR3 in DNA: TGTGCCAGCAGGGAAAGGACAGGGGCGGCCGAGCAGTACTTC. It specifies CASRERTGAAEQYF.

The chain links TRBV7-9 to TRBJ2-3; TRBD2 might be the D (6 bases). Trimming took off 1 base at V and 2 bases at J, with 16 bases between the two ends. This CDR3 contains 17 residues. From germline, CDR1 is SEHNR and CDR2 FQNEAQ (reference sequence). The CDR3 bases are TGTGCCAGCAGCTTAGGCCATTTAGCGGAACTCACAGATACGCAGTATTTT. Encoded protein: CASSLGHLAELTDTQYF.

The rearrangement links TRBV30 to TRBJ2-5, with 9 nucleotides matching TRBD1. The V segment lost 1 base and the J segment 8 bases; nucleotides outside the gene matches: 8. Germline V gives CDR1 GTSNPN, CDR2 SVGIG (reference sequence). The CDR3 loop spans 14 amino acids. The CDR3 nucleotides read TGTGCCTGGAGTGGTGAGCGGGACAGGGTAACCCAGTACTTC. Its protein product is CAWSGERDRVTQYF.

The chain carries TRBV28 and TRBJ2-7; the match to TRBD1 covers 7 bases. The CDR3 has 15 residues. J lost 3 bases, V lost 1 base, and 6 bases had no gene match. The germline CDR1 and CDR2 sequences are MDHEN and SYDVKM. The CDR3 nucleotides are TGTGCCAGCAGTTTATTCGTGACAGGGTACTACGAGCAGTACTTC. Translating gives CASSLFVTGYYEQYF.

The chain carries TRBV5-1 and TRBJ1-5, with 8 bases identical to TRBD1. V gave up 0 bases and J gave up 3 bases; unmatched junction bases: 2. The CDR3 totals 15 residues. CDR1 and CDR2 (germline): SGHRS, YFSETQ. The CDR3 spells CASSLGTGINQPQHF. DNA of the CDR3: TGCGCCAGCAGCTTGGGGACAGGGATCAATCAGCCCCAGCATTTT.

The rearrangement links TRBV19 to TRBJ1-4; D gene unclear. Germline V lookup: CDR1 LNHDA, CDR2 SQIVND (reference sequence). CDR3 length: 15 residues. V lost 7 bases, J lost 6 bases, and 18 bases lay in between. CDR3 loop: CASTPGYPAHEKLFF. DNA for the CDR3: TGTGCCAGTACCCCGGGGTACCCAGCGCATGAAAAACTGTTTTTT.

This clone was detected only once. The rearrangement links TRBV7-9 to TRBJ2-3, with D perhaps TRBD2 (7 bases). Germline CDR1 is SEHNR and CDR2 is FQNEAQ (reference sequence). This CDR3 comprises 15 residues. V shed 5 bases and J shed 3 bases, with 15 bases lying between them. CDR3 bases: TGTGCCAGCAGCCCGAAGGGGGGGGTGACAGATACGCAGTATTTT. This sequence encodes CASSPKGGVTDTQYF.

CDR3 region: CASSFGDRENTEAFF. The CDR3, as DNA: TGTGCCAGCAGCTTCGGGGACAGGGAGAACACTGAAGCTTTCTTT. The chain combines TRBV11-1 with TRBJ1-1; 9 bases are shared with TRBD1. The CDR3 totals 15 residues. V lost 3 bases to trimming and J lost 1 base; unmatched junction nucleotides: 3. Germline CDR1 SGHAT, CDR2 FQDESV (reference sequence).

The chain joins TRBV11-2 to TRBJ2-7; D is unclear. The CDR3 contains 12 residues. In germline, CDR1 is SGHAT, CDR2 FQNNGV. V was pared by 0 bases and J by 5 bases, with 5 bases between. CDR3 amino acids: CASSLDWHEQYF. Here the CDR3 DNA reads TGTGCCAGCAGCTTAGATTGGCACGAGCAGTACTTC.

The chain employs TRBV9 and TRBJ1-2; D possibly corresponds to TRBD1 (5 bases). The CDR3 is 13 amino acids. Looked up from germline, CDR1 is SGDLS and CDR2 is YYNGEE. The V end was cut by 0 bases, the J end by 5 bases, with 8 bases between. The CDR3 coding sequence is TGTGCCAGCAGCGTAGGCGGGGGATATGGCTACACCTTC. This codes for CASSVGGGYGYTF.

The CDR3: CASSPTSGSSYEQYF. The CDR3 bases are TGTGCCAGCAGTCCGACTAGCGGGAGCTCCTACGAGCAGTACTTC. The rearrangement uses TRBV6-1 and TRBJ2-7, with 12 bases identical to TRBD2. The CDR3 sequence is 15 residues long. CDR1 and CDR2 from the germline V gene are MNHNS and SASEGT. With V trimmed by 5 bases and J by 0 bases, 2 bases remained unmatched.

The chain joins TRBV5-1 to TRBJ2-1; 7 bases are a match to TRBD1. CDR1 SGHRS and CDR2 YFSETQ come from the germline V gene. The CDR3 extends over 14 amino acids. V trimming: 4 bases; J trimming: 4 bases; junction bases outside the gene matches: 5. The CDR3 DNA reads TGCGCCAGCAGCCGGGGACAGACATACAATGAGCAGTTCTTC. It specifies CASSRGQTYNEQFF.